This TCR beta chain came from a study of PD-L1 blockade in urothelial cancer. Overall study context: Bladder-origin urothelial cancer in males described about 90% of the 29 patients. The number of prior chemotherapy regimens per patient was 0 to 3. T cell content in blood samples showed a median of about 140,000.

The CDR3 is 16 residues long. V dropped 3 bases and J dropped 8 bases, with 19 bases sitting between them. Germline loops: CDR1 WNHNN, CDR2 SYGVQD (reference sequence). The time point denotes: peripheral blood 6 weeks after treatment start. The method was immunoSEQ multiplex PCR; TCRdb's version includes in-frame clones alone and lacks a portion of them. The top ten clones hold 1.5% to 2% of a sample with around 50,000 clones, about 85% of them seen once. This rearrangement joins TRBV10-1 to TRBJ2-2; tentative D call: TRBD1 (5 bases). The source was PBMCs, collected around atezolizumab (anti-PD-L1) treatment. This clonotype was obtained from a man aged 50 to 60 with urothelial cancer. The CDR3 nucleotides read TGCGCCAGCAGTGAAATCGGCTTACTTGGGGCGGGGGAGCTGTTTTTT. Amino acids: CASSEIGLLGAGELFF.